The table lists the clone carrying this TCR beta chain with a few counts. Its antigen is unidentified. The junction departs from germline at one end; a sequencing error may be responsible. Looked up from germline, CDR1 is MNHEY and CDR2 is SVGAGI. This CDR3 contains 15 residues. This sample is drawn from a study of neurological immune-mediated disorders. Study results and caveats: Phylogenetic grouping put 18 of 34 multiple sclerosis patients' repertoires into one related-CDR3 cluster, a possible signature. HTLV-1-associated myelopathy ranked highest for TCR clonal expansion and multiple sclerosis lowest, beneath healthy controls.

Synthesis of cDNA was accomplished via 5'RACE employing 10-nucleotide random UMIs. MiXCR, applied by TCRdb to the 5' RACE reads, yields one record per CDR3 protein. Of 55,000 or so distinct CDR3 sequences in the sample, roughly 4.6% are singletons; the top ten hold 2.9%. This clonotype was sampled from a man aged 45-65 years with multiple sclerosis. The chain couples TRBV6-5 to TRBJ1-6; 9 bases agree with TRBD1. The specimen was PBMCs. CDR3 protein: CASKPGTGWNSPLNF. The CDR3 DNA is TGTGCCAGCAAGCCGGGGACAGGGTGGAATTCACCCCTCAACTTT.